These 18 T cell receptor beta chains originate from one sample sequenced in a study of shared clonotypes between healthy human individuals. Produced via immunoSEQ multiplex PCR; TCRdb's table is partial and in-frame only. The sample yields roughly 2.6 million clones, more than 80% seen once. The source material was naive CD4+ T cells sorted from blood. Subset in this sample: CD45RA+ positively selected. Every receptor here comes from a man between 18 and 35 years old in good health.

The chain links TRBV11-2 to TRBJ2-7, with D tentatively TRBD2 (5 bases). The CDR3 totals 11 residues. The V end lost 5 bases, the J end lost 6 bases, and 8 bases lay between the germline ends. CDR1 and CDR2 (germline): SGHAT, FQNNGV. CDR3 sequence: CASSRGPEQYF. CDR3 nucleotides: TGTGCCAGCAGCCGGGGTCCCGAGCAGTACTTC.

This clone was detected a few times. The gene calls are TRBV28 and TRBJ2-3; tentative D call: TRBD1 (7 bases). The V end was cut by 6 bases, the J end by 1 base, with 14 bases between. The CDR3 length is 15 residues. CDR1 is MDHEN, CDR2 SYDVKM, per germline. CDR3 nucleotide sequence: TGTGCCAGCAGGGAGGAGGGGGCGCGCACAGATACGCAGTATTTT. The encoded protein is CASREEGARTDTQYF.

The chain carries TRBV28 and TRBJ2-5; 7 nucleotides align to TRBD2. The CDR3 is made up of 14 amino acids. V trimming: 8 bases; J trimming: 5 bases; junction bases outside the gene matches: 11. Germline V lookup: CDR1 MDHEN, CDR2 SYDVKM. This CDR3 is CASGSARGDETQYF. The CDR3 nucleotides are TGTGCCAGCGGATCAGCTCGGGGGGATGAGACCCAGTACTTC.

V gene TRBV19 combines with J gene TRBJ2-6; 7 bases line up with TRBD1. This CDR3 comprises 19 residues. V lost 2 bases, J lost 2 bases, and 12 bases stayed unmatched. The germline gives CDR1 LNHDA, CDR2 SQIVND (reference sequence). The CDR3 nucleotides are TGTGCCAGTAGTATAAGGACAGGCACTAAACTCGCTGGGGCCAACGTCCTGACTTTC. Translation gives CASSIRTGTKLAGANVLTF.

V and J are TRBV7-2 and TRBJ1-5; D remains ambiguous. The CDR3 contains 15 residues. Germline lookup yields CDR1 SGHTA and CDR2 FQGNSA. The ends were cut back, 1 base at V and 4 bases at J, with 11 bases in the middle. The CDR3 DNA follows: TGTGCCAGCAGCTTAGAGCTGCTCGGGAATCAGCCCCAGCATTTT. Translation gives CASSLELLGNQPQHF.

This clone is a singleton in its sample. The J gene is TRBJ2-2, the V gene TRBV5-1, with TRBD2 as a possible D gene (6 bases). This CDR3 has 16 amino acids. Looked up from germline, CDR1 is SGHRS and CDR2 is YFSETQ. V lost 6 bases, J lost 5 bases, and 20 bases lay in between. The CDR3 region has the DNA TGCGCCAGCACCCCTCCGGGGCGCGGGGTTACCGGGGAGCTGTTTTTT. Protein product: CASTPPGRGVTGELFF.

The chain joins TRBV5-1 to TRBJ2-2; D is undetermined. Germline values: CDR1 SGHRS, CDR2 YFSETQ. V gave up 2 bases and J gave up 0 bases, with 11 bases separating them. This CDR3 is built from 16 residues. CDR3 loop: CASSFSGRPNTGELFF. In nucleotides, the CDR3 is TGCGCCAGCAGCTTCTCGGGTCGTCCGAACACCGGGGAGCTGTTTTTT.

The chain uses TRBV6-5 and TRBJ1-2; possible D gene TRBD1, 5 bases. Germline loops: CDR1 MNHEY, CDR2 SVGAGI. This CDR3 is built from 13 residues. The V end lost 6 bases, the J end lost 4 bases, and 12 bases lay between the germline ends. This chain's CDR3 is CASSPMGGYGYTF. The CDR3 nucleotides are TGTGCCAGCAGCCCGATGGGGGGCTATGGCTACACCTTC.

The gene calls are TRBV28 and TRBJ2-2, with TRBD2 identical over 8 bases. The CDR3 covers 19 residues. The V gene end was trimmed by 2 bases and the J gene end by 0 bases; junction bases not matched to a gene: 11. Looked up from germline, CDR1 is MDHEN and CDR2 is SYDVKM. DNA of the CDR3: TGTGCCAGCAGTTTAATCCGCCGGGGGGGGACTCCGAACACCGGGGAGCTGTTTTTT. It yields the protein CASSLIRRGGTPNTGELFF.

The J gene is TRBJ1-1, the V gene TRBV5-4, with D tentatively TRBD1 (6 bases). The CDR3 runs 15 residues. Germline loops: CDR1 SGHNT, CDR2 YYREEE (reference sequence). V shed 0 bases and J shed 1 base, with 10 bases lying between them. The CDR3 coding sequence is TGTGCCAGCAGCTTGGCAGGGGAAGGGAACACTGAAGCTTTCTTT. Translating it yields CASSLAGEGNTEAFF.

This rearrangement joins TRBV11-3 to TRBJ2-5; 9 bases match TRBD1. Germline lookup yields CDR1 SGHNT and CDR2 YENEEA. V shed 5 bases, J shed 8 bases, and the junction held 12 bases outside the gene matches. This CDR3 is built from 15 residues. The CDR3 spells CASSPGGQGVKTQYF. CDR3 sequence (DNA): TGTGCCAGCAGCCCAGGGGGACAGGGTGTCAAAACCCAGTACTTC.

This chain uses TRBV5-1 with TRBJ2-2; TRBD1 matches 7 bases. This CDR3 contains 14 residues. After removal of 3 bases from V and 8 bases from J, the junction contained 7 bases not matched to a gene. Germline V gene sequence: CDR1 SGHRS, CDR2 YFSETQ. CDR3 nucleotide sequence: TGCGCCAGCAGCTCCATTGACAGGGCTGGGGAGCTGTTTTTT. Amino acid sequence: CASSSIDRAGELFF.

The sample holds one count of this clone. For the CDR3, the DNA is TGTGCCAGCTCACTTGGGGCAGCCAATGAAAAACTGTTTTTT. Its protein product is CASSLGAANEKLFF. This sequence joins TRBV18 and TRBJ1-4; D possibly corresponds to TRBD1 (5 bases). The V gene's germline CDR1 is KGHSH and CDR2 LQKENI. The CDR3 extends over 14 amino acids. V was pared by 4 bases and J by 5 bases, with 11 bases between. Variable domain in full (rest from reference TRBV18 and TRBJ1-4): NAGVMQNPRHLVRRRGQEARLRCSPMKGHSHVYWYRQLPEEGLKFMVYLQKENIIDESGMPKERFSAEFPKEGPSILRIQQVVRGDSAAYFCASSLGAANEKLFFGSGTQLSVL.

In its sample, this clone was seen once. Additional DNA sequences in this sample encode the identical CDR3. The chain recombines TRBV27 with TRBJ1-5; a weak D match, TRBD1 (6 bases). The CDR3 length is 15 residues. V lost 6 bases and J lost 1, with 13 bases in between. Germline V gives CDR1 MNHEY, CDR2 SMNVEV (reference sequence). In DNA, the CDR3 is TGTGCCAGCAGGTCCGGGACACTAAGCAATCAGCCCCAGCATTTT. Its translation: CASRSGTLSNQPQHF.

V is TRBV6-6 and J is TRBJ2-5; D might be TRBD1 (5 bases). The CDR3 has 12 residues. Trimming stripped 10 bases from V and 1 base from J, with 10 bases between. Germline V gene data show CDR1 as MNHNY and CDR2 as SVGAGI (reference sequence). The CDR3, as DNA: TGTGCCACCAGGGATTTCCAAGAGACCCAGTACTTC. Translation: CATRDFQETQYF.

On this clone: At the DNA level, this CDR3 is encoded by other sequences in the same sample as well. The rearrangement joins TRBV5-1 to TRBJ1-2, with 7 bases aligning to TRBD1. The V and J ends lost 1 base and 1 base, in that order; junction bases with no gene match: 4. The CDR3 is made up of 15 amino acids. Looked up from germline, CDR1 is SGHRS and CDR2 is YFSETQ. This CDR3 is CASSLTGQSNYGYTF. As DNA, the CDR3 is TGCGCCAGCAGCTTGACGGGACAGAGTAACTATGGCTACACCTTC.

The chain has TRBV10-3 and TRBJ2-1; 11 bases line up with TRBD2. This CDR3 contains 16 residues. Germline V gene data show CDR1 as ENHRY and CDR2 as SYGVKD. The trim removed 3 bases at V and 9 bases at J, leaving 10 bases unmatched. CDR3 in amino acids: CAISEVETSGKSEQFF. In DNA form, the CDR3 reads TGTGCCATCAGTGAAGTAGAGACTAGCGGGAAAAGTGAGCAGTTCTTC.

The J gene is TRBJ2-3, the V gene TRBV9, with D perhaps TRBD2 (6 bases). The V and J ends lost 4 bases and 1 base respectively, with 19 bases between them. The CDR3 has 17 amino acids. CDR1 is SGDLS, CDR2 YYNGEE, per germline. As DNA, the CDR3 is TGTGCCAGCAGCCTGAAACCCGGGTCGGGGGGCACAGATACGCAGTATTTT. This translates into CASSLKPGSGGTDTQYF.